Listed below are T cell receptor beta chains from one sample, sequenced in a study of CD8+ T cells in alopecia areata. Generated by immunoSEQ multiplex PCR, the TCRdb table keeps only in-frame clones and is missing some. The sample consists of 75,000 to 85,000 clones, around two thirds of them appearing once. Sequenced here: CD8+ T cells sorted from blood, sampled at week 24, from a patient treated with tofacitinib. These receptors were collected from a human donor with alopecia areata. Both conserved end residues are part of each CDR3. The order of the fields is D gene, J gene, clone size, CDR3 length, V gene, CDR3 DNA, CDR3 protein. A D gene is named only where the DNA matches it firmly. The size entry is marked missing in some rows and otherwise reads once, few, many or a size class.

TRBD1	TRBJ2-3	.	17	TRBV4-1	TGCGCCAGCAGCCCCAGGGGGACAGGGGGATTCACAGATACGCAGTATTTT	CASSPRGTGGFTDTQYF
.	TRBJ1-2	.	16	TRBV4-3	TGCGCCAGCAGCCAAGATCGGGCAGGGGCCTTCTATGGCTACACCTTC	CASSQDRAGAFYGYTF
TRBD1	TRBJ2-1	.	15	TRBV4-3	TGCGCCAGCAGACTAGACAGGGTATCCTACAATGAGCAGTTCTTC	CASRLDRVSYNEQFF
.	TRBJ2-3	.	14	TRBV27	TGTGCCAGCAGTCCCCTGGGAACCACAGATACGCAGTATTTT	CASSPLGTTDTQYF
.	TRBJ1-1	few	16	TRBV4-3	TGCGCCAGCAGCCAAGATCTGAGTCCGGGAAACACTGAAGCTTTCTTT	CASSQDLSPGNTEAFF
TRBD1	TRBJ1-2	once	16	TRBV6-4	TGTGCCAGCAGTGACTTGGACAGGGGGCTTTGCTATGGCTACACCTTC	CASSDLDRGLCYGYTF
.	TRBJ2-3	once	15	TRBV28	TGTGCCAGCACACCAGGGGCAAGGGTAACAGATACGCAGTATTTT	CASTPGARVTDTQYF
TRBD1	TRBJ1-1	once	14	TRBV13	TGTGCCAGCAGCTCGTGGACAGGGAACACTGAAGCTTTCTTT	CASSSWTGNTEAFF
TRBD1	TRBJ2-7	.	17	TRBV29-1	TGCAGCGTTGAAGATTTTCCGGCAACGGACAGGGGGCCCGAGCAGTACTTC	CSVEDFPATDRGPEQYF
TRBD1	TRBJ2-7	.	13	TRBV7-3	TGTGCCAGCAGCCGCGGACAGGGTAAAGAGCAGTACTTC	CASSRGQGKEQYF
TRBD1	TRBJ2-5	.	14	TRBV7-9	TGTGCCAGCAGCCGACAGGGGGCCCAAGAGACCCAGTACTTC	CASSRQGAQETQYF
.	TRBJ1-2	few	12	TRBV2	TGTGCCAGCAGTGCAGGGATCTATGGCTACACCTTC	CASSAGIYGYTF
.	TRBJ2-7	.	12	TRBV7-9	TGTGCCAGCAGCCCATTTATCTACGAGCAGTACTTC	CASSPFIYEQYF
.	TRBJ1-4	few	11	TRBV19	TGTGCCAGTAGTGATCAGGGGAACGTGTTTTTT	CASSDQGNVFF
TRBD2	TRBJ2-3	once	15	TRBV27	TGTGCCAGCAGGGGAGCGGGGCACAGCACAGATACGCAGTATTTT	CASRGAGHSTDTQYF
.	TRBJ2-7	.	13	TRBV11-1	TGTGCCAGCAGCTGGGTAGGCTCCTACGAGCAGTACTTC	CASSWVGSYEQYF
.	TRBJ2-5	.	14	TRBV4-1	TGCGCCAGCAGCCAAGACAGGTTCGAAGAGACCCAGTACTTC	CASSQDRFEETQYF
TRBD2	TRBJ2-1	.	15	TRBV6-4	TGTGCCAGCAGTGACTCTCGCGGGGGAAACAATGAGCAGTTCTTC	CASSDSRGGNNEQFF
.	TRBJ2-1	.	12	TRBV5-1	TGCGCCAGCAGCTTGGGGGCTCGGGAGCAGTTCTTC	CASSLGAREQFF
.	TRBJ1-6	.	14	TRBV5-6	TGTGCCAGCAGCTTGGCGCAGGGGAAGTCACCCCTCCACTTT	CASSLAQGKSPLHF
TRBD1	TRBJ1-2	.	16	TRBV27	TGTGCCAGCAGTGCCCTCCCAGGGGGCGAGGACTATGGCTACACCTTC	CASSALPGGEDYGYTF
.	TRBJ2-2	.	14	TRBV4-1	TGCGCCAGCAGCCAAGAACCGGACACCGGGGAGCTGTTTTTT	CASSQEPDTGELFF
TRBD2	TRBJ2-1	.	15	TRBV27	TGTGCCAGCAGTTTAGACCTAGCGGAGGGAGCTGAGCAGTTCTTC	CASSLDLAEGAEQFF
TRBD1	TRBJ2-7	.	14	TRBV6-5	TGTGCCAGCAGCCGTTCCGGACAGGGAAACGAGCAGTACTTC	CASSRSGQGNEQYF
.	TRBJ2-3	once	10	TRBV29-1	TGCAGCGCTAAAGCAGATACGCAGTATTTT	CSAKADTQYF
.	TRBJ2-7	.	16	TRBV30	TGTGCCTGGAGTGTAGGGGTAGGGAAGTTGTCCTACGAGCAGTACTTC	CAWSVGVGKLSYEQYF
.	TRBJ2-2	once	16	TRBV5-1	TGCGCCAGCAGCTCGATGATCCCGCGGGGTGGCGGGGAGCTGTTTTTT	CASSSMIPRGGGELFF
.	TRBJ1-1	.	14	TRBV29-1	TGCAGCGTTGAAGATTCGAAGACCCGGTACGAAGCTTTCTTT	CSVEDSKTRYEAFF
.	TRBJ2-1	few	16	TRBV4-1	TGCGCCAGCAGCCAAGGAATAAGGGCAGGGTACAATGAGCAGTTCTTC	CASSQGIRAGYNEQFF
.	TRBJ2-3	.	16	TRBV5-1	TGCGCCAGCAGCGCGCGACTATCGAGAAGCACAGATACGCAGTATTTT	CASSARLSRSTDTQYF
TRBD1	TRBJ2-3	.	13	TRBV19	TGTGCCAGTAGTTTAGGGGGCCCCGATACGCAGTATTTT	CASSLGGPDTQYF
TRBD2	TRBJ2-7	few	16	TRBV2	TGTGCCAGCAGTGAAGCGCGTCTAGCGGCCTCCTACGAGCAGTACTTC	CASSEARLAASYEQYF
TRBD2	TRBJ2-1	few	15	TRBV5-1	TGCGCCAGCAGTCCACTAGCGGGGGCATACAATGAGCAGTTCTTC	CASSPLAGAYNEQFF
TRBD2	TRBJ2-5	.	18	TRBV25-1	TGTGCCAGCAGTGATCTACCGGGACTAGCGGGGGCCCAAGAGACCCAGTACTTC	CASSDLPGLAGAQETQYF
TRBD2	TRBJ2-3	.	17	TRBV7-2	TGTGCCAGCAGCGACCGACTAGCGGGGTTGATGGCAGATACGCAGTATTTT	CASSDRLAGLMADTQYF
TRBD2	TRBJ2-1	few	16	TRBV9	TGTGCCAGCAGCGGGCTAGCGGGGGGGCCGGTGAATGAGCAGTTCTTC	CASSGLAGGPVNEQFF
.	TRBJ2-7	.	15	TRBV5-1	TGCGCCAGCAGCTTGGGTTTGCGGGGGCTCCACGAGCAGTACTTC	CASSLGLRGLHEQYF
.	TRBJ2-1	.	15	TRBV7-8	TGTGCCAGCAGCTATTCCACAGGGTATTCGAATGAGCAGTTCTTC	CASSYSTGYSNEQFF
TRBD1	TRBJ1-2	few	15	TRBV7-2	TGTGCCAGCAGCACTGGACAGGGCACTAACTATGGCTACACCTTC	CASSTGQGTNYGYTF
.	TRBJ1-1	.	11	TRBV4-1	TGCGCCAGCAGAGGGGGCACTGAAGCTTTCTTT	CASRGGTEAFF
.	TRBJ2-2	.	16	TRBV9	TGTGCCAGCAGCGCCGGAGGGGCGGTAAAGGCCGGGGAGCTGTTTTTT	CASSAGGAVKAGELFF
TRBD1	TRBJ2-1	.	15	TRBV18	TGTGCCAGCTCACCAACCCGGGACAGGAACAATGAGCAGTTCTTC	CASSPTRDRNNEQFF